This T cell receptor beta chain is from a study of shared clonotypes between healthy human individuals. V lost 5 bases and J 8 bases, leaving 21 bases between the germline ends. The CDR3 length is 15 residues. From germline, CDR1 is SEHNR and CDR2 FQNEAQ (reference sequence). TCRdb's copy holds only in-frame clones and misses some; the assay was immunoSEQ multiplex PCR. The table records about 1.1 million clones, approximately 75% of them present only once. Sequencing input: memory CD4+ T cells from PBMCs. Subset described: CD45RA-negative fraction. The chain couples TRBV7-9 to TRBJ1-2, with D tentatively TRBD1 (5 bases). This sequence originates from a man younger than 35 in good health. Some clones in this sample may be carry-over from other donors' samples. The CDR3 nucleotides read TGTGCCAGCAGCCCCAACCAGGGCCCAAGGACGGGCTACACCTTC. It translates to CASSPNQGPRTGYTF.